Presented here are 2 T cell receptor beta chains from one specimen sequenced in a study of early T cells in non-severe SARS-CoV-2 infection. TCRdb reanalysed the 5' RACE reads using MiXCR and keeps one entry per CDR3 protein. The sample lists about 29,000 distinct CDR3 sequences, roughly 5% seen once, with 6.3% in the top ten. Sequenced sample: whole blood. Receptor source: an adult who was a healthcare worker with PCR-confirmed SARS-CoV-2 infection or an uninfected control (not recorded which).

This clonotype was observed a handful of times. This chain joins TRBV9 and TRBJ2-7; the D call may be TRBD1 or TRBD2 (5 bases each). CDR3 length: 15 residues. The germline gives CDR1 SGDLS, CDR2 YYNGEE. Trimming shortened V by 1 base and J by 1 base, and 12 bases separated the two germline ends. The CDR3 bases are TGTGCCAGCAGCGTATCGGGGACGGAATCCTACGAGCAGTACTTC. Translation gives CASSVSGTESYEQYF. The variable domain in full, completed from reference TRBV9 and TRBJ2-7, reads DSGVTQTPKHLITATGQRVTLRCSPRSGDLSVYWYQQSLDQGLQFLIQYYNGEERAKGNILERFSAQQFPDLHSELNLSSLELGDSALYFCASSVSGTESYEQYFGPGTRLTVT.

Comments on this clonotype: Since a much larger clone is just one base distant, this may be a read error. The V call is TRBV7-6, the J call TRBJ2-2; no reliable D call. The V gene's germline CDR1 is SGHVS and CDR2 FNYEAQ. CDR3 length equals 13 residues. CDR3 sequence (DNA): TGTGTCAGCAGCGCCGACGTCACCGGGGAGCTGTTTTTT. Translating it yields CVSSADVTGELFF.